This T cell receptor (beta chain) derives from a study of T cells in Graves' hyperthyroidism and ophthalmopathy. Turning to the study itself: Staff took peripheral blood when the initial diagnosis was made, before any treatment began. Points from the study as a whole: Model predictions of ophthalmopathy came a median approximately 6.5 months before onset.

The TCR beta CDR3 regions underwent amplification using RNA transcripts as the source. First-round RT-PCR with HTBI primers amplified the TCR CDR3 region. TCRdb redid the calling of the multiplex PCR reads with MiXCR, one entry per CDR3 protein. The table includes around 690,000 distinct CDR3 sequences, roughly 17% detected once. This clonotype was observed many times. Its antigen is as yet unknown. The CDR3 length is 14 residues. Per germline, CDR1 SGHRS and CDR2 YFSETQ. V lost 6 bases and J lost 2, with 9 bases in between. Thyroid ultrasound, orbital computed tomography, clinical symptoms, and serum thyroxine and TRAb underpinned diagnoses.

Sequencing used blood. The chain recombines TRBV5-1 with TRBJ2-6; D call uncertain. The sequence derives from a man aged 45-65 years with Graves' hyperthyroidism. DNA for the CDR3: TGCGCCAGCAATATTCAGACTGGGGCCAACGTCCTGACTTTC. Translation gives CASNIQTGANVLTF.